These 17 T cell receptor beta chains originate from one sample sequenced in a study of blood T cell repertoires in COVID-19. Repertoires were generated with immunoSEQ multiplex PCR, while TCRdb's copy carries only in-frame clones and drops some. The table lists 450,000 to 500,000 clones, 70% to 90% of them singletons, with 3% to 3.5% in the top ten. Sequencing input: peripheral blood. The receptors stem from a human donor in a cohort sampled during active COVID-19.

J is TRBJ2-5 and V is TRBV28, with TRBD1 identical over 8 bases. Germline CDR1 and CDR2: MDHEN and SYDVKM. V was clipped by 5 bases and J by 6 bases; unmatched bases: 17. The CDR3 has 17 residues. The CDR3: CASSMGQGARGRKTQYF. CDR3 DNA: TGTGCCAGCAGTATGGGGCAGGGGGCGCGAGGGAGGAAGACCCAGTACTTC.

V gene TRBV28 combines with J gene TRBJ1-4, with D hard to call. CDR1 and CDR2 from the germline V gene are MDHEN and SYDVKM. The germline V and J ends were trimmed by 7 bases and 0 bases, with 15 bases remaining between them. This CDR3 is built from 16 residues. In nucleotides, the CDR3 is TGTGCCAGCATCCCGGGCGGGTATTCAACTAATGAAAAACTGTTTTTT. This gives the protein CASIPGGYSTNEKLFF.

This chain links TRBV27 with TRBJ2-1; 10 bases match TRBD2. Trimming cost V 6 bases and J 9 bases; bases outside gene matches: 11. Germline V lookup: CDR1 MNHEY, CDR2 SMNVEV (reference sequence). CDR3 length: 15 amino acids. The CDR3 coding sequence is TGTGCCAGCAGACAGAGCGGGAGGGCCCTCGGTGAGCAGTTCTTC. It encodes CASRQSGRALGEQFF.

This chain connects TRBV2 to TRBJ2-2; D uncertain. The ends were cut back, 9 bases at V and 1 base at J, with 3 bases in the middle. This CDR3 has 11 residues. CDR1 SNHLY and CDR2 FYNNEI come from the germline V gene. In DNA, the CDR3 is TGTGCCAGTATGAACACCGGGGAGCTGTTTTTT. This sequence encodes CASMNTGELFF.

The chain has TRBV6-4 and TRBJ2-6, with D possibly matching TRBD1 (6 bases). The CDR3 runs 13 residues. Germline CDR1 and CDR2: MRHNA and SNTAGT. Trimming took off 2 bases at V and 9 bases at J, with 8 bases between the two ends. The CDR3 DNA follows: TGTGCCAGCAGTGACACCAGGGGCAACGTCCTGACTTTC. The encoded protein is CASSDTRGNVLTF.

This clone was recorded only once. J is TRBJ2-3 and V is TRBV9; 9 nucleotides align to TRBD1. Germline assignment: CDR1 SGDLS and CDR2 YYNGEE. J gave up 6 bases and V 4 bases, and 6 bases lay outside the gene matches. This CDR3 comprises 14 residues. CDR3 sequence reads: CASSPTGGRDTQYF. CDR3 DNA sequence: TGTGCCAGCAGCCCGACAGGGGGGAGGGATACGCAGTATTTT. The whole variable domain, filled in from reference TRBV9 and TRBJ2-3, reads DSGVTQTPKHLITATGQRVTLRCSPRSGDLSVYWYQQSLDQGLQFLIQYYNGEERAKGNILERFSAQQFPDLHSELNLSSLELGDSALYFCASSPTGGRDTQYFGPGTRLTVL.

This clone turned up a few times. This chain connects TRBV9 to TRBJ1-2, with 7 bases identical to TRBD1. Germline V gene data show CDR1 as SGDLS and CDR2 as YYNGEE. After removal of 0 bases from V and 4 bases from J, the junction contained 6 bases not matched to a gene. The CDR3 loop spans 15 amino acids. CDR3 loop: CASSVGGGPAYGYTF. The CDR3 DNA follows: TGTGCCAGCAGCGTAGGAGGGGGCCCGGCCTATGGCTACACCTTC.

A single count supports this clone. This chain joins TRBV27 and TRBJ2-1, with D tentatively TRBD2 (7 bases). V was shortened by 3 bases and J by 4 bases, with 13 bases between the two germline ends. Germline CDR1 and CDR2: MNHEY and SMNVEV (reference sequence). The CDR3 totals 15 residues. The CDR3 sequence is CASSFAGRGYNEQFF. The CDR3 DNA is TGTGCCAGCAGTTTCGCGGGGAGGGGGTACAATGAGCAGTTCTTC.

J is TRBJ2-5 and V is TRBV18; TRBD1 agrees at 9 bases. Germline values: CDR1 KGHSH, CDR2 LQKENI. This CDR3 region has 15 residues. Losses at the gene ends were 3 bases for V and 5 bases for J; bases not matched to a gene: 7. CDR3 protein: CASSPLQGAFETQYF. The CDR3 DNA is TGTGCCAGCTCACCGCTACAGGGGGCATTTGAGACCCAGTACTTC.

The CDR3 region is CASSPRAGVTEAFF. Written as DNA, the CDR3 is TGTGCCAGCTCACCCAGGGCTGGGGTCACTGAAGCTTTCTTT. J is TRBJ1-1 and V is TRBV18; the D gene is possibly TRBD1 (5 bases). The V end lost 3 bases, the J end lost 4 bases, and 12 bases lay between the germline ends. CDR3 length equals 14 residues. The germline CDR1 and CDR2 sequences are KGHSH and LQKENI.

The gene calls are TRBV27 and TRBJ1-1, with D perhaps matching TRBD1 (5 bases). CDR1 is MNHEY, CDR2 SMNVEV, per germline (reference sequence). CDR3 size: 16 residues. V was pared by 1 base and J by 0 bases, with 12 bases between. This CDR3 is CASSLLTGGLNTEAFF. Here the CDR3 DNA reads TGTGCCAGCAGTTTATTGACGGGGGGATTGAACACTGAAGCTTTCTTT.

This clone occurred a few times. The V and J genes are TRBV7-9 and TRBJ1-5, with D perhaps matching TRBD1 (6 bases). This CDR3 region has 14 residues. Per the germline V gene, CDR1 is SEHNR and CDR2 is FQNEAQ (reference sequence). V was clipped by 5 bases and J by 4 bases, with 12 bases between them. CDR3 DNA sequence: TGTGCCAGCAGCGACATACAGGGAAATCAGCCCCAGCATTTT. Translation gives CASSDIQGNQPQHF.

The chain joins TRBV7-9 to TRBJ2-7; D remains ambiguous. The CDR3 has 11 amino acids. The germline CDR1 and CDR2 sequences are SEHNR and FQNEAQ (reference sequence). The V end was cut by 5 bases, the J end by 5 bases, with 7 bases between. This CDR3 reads CASSRGDEQYF. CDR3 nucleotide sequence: TGTGCCAGCAGCCGCGGCGACGAGCAGTACTTC.

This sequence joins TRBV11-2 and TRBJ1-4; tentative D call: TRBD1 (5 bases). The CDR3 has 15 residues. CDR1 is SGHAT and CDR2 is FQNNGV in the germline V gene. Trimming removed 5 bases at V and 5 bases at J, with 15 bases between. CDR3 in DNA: TGTGCCAGCAGCCCGTGGGGGGAAGGGAATGAAAAACTGTTTTTT. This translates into CASSPWGEGNEKLFF.

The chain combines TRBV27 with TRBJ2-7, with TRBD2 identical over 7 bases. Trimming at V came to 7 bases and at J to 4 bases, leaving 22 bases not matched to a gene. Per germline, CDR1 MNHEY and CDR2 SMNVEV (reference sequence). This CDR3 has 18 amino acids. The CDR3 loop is CASNLLREEASLLYEQYF. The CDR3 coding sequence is TGTGCCAGCAACTTACTCCGGGAGGAGGCCTCCTTATTATACGAGCAGTACTTC.

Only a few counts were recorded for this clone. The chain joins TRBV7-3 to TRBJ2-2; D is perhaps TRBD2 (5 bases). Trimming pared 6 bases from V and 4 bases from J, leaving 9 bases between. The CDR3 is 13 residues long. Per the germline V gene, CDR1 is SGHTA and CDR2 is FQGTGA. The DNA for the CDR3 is TGTGCCAGCAGGTCCACTAGCACCGGGGAGCTGTTTTTT. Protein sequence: CASRSTSTGELFF.

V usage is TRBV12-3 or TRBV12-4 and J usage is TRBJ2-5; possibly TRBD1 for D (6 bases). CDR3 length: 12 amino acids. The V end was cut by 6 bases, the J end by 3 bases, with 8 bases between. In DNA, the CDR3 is TGTGCCAGCAGCTGGACAGAAGAGACCCAGTACTTC. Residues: CASSWTEETQYF.